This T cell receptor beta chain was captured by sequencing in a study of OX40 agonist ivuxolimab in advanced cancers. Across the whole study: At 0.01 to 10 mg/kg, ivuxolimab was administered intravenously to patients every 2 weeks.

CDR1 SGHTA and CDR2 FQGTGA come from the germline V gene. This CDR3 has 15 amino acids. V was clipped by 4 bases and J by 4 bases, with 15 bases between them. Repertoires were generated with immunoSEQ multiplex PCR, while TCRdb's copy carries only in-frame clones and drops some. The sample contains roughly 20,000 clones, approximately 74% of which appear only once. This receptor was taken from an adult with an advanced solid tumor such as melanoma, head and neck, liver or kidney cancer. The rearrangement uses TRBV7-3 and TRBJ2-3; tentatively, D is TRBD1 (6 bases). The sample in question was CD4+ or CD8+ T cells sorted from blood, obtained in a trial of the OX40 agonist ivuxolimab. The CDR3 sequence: CASSSTGNWADTQYF. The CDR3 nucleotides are TGTGCCAGCAGCTCCACAGGGAATTGGGCAGATACGCAGTATTTT.